The 9 T cell receptor beta chains below all came from one sample that was sequenced in a study of shared clonotypes between healthy human individuals. Sequencing was performed with immunoSEQ multiplex PCR; in TCRdb, only in-frame clones are kept and a portion is missing. The sample has over a million clones, more than 75% seen once; the top ten hold around 0.61%. Sequencing was done on a sample of memory CD4+ T cells from PBMCs. Sample subset: CD45RA-negative fraction. Receptors originate from a man younger than 35 in good health. Some clones in this sample may be carry-over from other donors' samples.

This clone occurred once. Relative to the germline gene, one junction end is altered; a read error may explain this. V usage is TRBV7-9 and J usage is TRBJ2-1; unclear D gene. The germline V gene encodes CDR1 SEHNR and CDR2 FQNEAQ (reference sequence). The CDR3 runs 13 residues. The CDR3 region has the DNA TGTGCCAGCAGCCCCAGGTCCGGCGGTGTTGAGATCTTC. Its translation: CASSPRSGGVEIF. The whole variable domain, remainder taken from reference TRBV7-9 and TRBJ2-1, is DTGVSQNPRHKITKRGQNVTFRCDPISEHNRLYWYRQTLGQGPEFLTYFQNEAQLEKSRLLSDRFSAERPKGSFSTLEIQRTEQGDSAMYLCASSPRSGGVEIFGPGTRLTVL.

The chain employs TRBV21-1 and TRBJ2-3; the table's D call TRBD2 went unverified against the DNA. TRBV21-1 is reported as a pseudogene. The length of the CDR3 is 15 residues. Here the CDR3 reads CASSNYRDFPDTQYF. The DNA of the CDR3 is TGTGCCAGCAGCAACTACCGGGATTTCCCAGATACGCAGTATTTT.

The chain joins TRBV28 to TRBJ2-3, with TRBD2 matching over 9 bases. Trimming took 2 bases from V and 6 from J; bases not matched to a gene: 6. This CDR3 is built from 15 residues. The germline V gene has CDR1 MDHEN and CDR2 SYDVKM. The CDR3 region has the DNA TGTGCCAGCAGTTTAGGGCTAGCGGGGTTCGATACGCAGTATTTT. It translates to CASSLGLAGFDTQYF.

The chain has TRBV28 and TRBJ1-1; maybe TRBD1 (6 bases). Germline V CDR1 and CDR2: MDHEN, SYDVKM. The CDR3 is made up of 11 amino acids. Trimming shortened V by 11 bases and J by 0 bases, and 7 bases separated the two germline ends. The CDR3 is CAAGVNTEAFF. The DNA for the CDR3 is TGTGCCGCAGGGGTGAACACTGAAGCTTTCTTT.

This clone was counted a single time. The chain carries TRBV11-2 and TRBJ2-5; D gene uncertain. The germline V gene has CDR1 SGHAT and CDR2 FQNNGV. CDR3 length equals 13 residues. V shed 4 bases and J shed 5 bases, with 11 bases lying between them. The CDR3 DNA reads as TGTGCCAGCAGCTCCTCCCTGAGTGAGACCCAGTACTTC. Translation gives CASSSSLSETQYF.

V usage is TRBV6-1 and J usage is TRBJ1-1; D perhaps matches TRBD1 (6 bases). This CDR3 is 12 amino acids long. Trimming left V 4 bases short and J 6 bases short, with 9 bases between. Germline CDR1 and CDR2: MNHNS and SASEGT. The CDR3 DNA sequence: TGTGCCAGCAGTGTTACAGGGCCTGAAGCTTTCTTT. Translating it yields CASSVTGPEAFF.

The J gene is TRBJ2-1, the V gene TRBV11-2, with D unresolved. With 2 bases removed from V and 5 bases from J, the gap between germline ends came to 10 bases. CDR3 length equals 14 residues. Germline V gene data show CDR1 as SGHAT and CDR2 as FQNNGV. Written as DNA, the CDR3 is TGTGCCAGCAGCTTACGGGCGGCGGACAATGAGCAGTTCTTC. It encodes CASSLRAADNEQFF.

This chain joins TRBV10-3 and TRBJ2-3; 11 bases are shared with TRBD2. Germline V gene lookup returns CDR1 ENHRY and CDR2 SYGVKD. CDR3 size: 15 residues. Trimming cost V 6 bases and J 2 bases; bases outside gene matches: 4. The CDR3 DNA reads TGTGCCATCAGCACTAGCGGGGGCAACACAGATACGCAGTATTTT. Translating it yields CAISTSGGNTDTQYF.

This clone showed up just once. A single base separates this from a much larger clone, so it may be a read error. The chain couples TRBV28 to TRBJ1-1; D call uncertain. The germline V gene encodes CDR1 MDHEN and CDR2 SYDVKM. V was shortened by 1 base and J by 1 base, with 7 bases between the two germline ends. This CDR3 has 14 amino acids. CDR3 sequence (DNA): TGTGCCAGCAGTTTATTAAGGACGAACACTGAAGCTTTCTTT. As protein: CASSLLRTNTEAFF.